This T cell receptor beta chain was sequenced in a study of T cells in Graves' hyperthyroidism and ophthalmopathy. V shed 1 base and J 4 bases; nucleotides not matched to a gene: 7. Per germline, CDR1 SGHVS and CDR2 FQNEAQ. The CDR3 spans 17 residues. Amplification targeted TCR beta CDR3 regions from RNA transcripts. First-round RT-PCR targeting the TCR CDR3 was performed with the HTBI primer set. TCRdb passed the multiplex PCR reads through MiXCR, listing each CDR3 protein once. Of roughly 630,000 distinct CDR3 sequences listed, around 14% were seen once; the top ten hold less than 9.5%. The sequenced material came from blood. This receptor was identified in a woman in her 30s with Graves' hyperthyroidism. The chain links TRBV7-8 to TRBJ2-7, with 13 bases lining up with TRBD2. The CDR3 loop is CASSLELAGGPSYEQYF. Written as DNA, the CDR3 is TGTGCCAGCAGCTTAGAACTAGCGGGAGGGCCTAGTTACGAGCAGTACTTC.